These 5 T cell receptor beta chains share one sample of origin, sequenced in a study of blood T cells in healthy people across ages. A second PCR of 7 to 11 cycles used a sample-barcoded 5' primer and a J-beta primer mix. TCRdb recomputed calls from the 5' RACE reads with MiXCR, one row per CDR3 protein. Of 1.8 million or so distinct CDR3 sequences in the sample, 35% to 50% are singletons; the top ten hold more than 20%. The sequenced sample consisted of blood. Every receptor here comes from a human donor in good health.

V gene TRBV12-3 or TRBV12-4 combines with J gene TRBJ1-1, with D maybe TRBD1 (6 bases). CDR3 size: 15 residues. Trimming left V 2 bases short and J 6 bases short, with 16 bases between. The CDR3 sequence: CASSLRQGRLSEAFF. CDR3 nucleotides: TGTGCCAGCAGTTTAAGGCAGGGGCGACTCTCTGAAGCTTTCTTT.

This chain links TRBV6-5 with TRBJ2-7; D unresolved. The V gene's germline CDR1 is MNHEY and CDR2 SVGAGI. V lost 8 bases and J lost 5, with 16 bases in between. The CDR3 extends over 13 amino acids. This chain's CDR3 is CASHDSMADEQYF. As DNA, the CDR3 is TGTGCCAGCCACGACTCCATGGCCGACGAGCAGTACTTC.

This clonotype was recorded only once. The chain couples TRBV7-6 to TRBJ2-7, with D possibly being TRBD1 (5 bases). The CDR3 is 13 residues long. The germline V gene encodes CDR1 SGHVS and CDR2 FNYEAQ. V gave up 5 bases and J gave up 4 bases, with 12 bases separating them. The CDR3 is CASSPNPGYEQYF. The CDR3, as DNA: TGTGCCAGCAGCCCCAACCCAGGGTACGAGCAGTACTTC.

V usage is TRBV9 and J usage is TRBJ2-3, with D perhaps matching TRBD1 or TRBD2 (5 bases each). The V end lost 2 bases, the J end lost 2 bases, and 15 bases lay between the germline ends. Per the germline V gene, CDR1 is SGDLS and CDR2 is YYNGEE. The CDR3 contains 16 residues. CDR3 nucleotides: TGTGCCAGCAGCGTGTCGGGGCAGTACTACACAGATACGCAGTATTTT. Translation: CASSVSGQYYTDTQYF.

The genes are TRBV29-1 and TRBJ1-2; a possible D gene is TRBD1 (6 bases). CDR3 length equals 14 residues. V dropped 7 bases and J dropped 2 bases, with 17 bases sitting between them. CDR1 and CDR2 (germline): SQVTM, ANQGSEA. As DNA, the CDR3 is TGCAGCGCGACACAGGGCCAAGAAAACTATGGCTACACCTTC. Translated: CSATQGQENYGYTF.